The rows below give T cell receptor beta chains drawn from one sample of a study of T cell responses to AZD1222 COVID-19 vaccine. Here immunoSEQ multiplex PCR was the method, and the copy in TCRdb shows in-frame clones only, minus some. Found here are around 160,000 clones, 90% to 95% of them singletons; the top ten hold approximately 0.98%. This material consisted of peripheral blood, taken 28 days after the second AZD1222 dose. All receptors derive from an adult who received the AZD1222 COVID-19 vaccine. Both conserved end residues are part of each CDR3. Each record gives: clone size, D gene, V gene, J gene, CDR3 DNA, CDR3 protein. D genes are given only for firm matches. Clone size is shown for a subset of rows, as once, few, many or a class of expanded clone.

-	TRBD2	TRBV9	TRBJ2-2	TGTGCCAGCAGCGTAGTACCTAGCGGGGGGAACACCGGGGAGCTGTTTTTT	CASSVVPSGGNTGELFF
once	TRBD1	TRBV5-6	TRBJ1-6	TGTGCCAGCAGCTCCCTGACAGGGAACACCTATAATTCACCCCTCCACTTT	CASSSLTGNTYNSPLHF
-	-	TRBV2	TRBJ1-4	TGTGCCAGCAGTGACGTCCCCGAAGCGGGTAATGAAAAACTGTTTTTT	CASSDVPEAGNEKLFF
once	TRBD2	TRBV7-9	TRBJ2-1	TGTGCCAGCAGCTTAGGACTAGCGGGGTCCGGCCGTGAGCAGTTCTTC	CASSLGLAGSGREQFF
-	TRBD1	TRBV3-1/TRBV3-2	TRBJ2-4	TGTGCCAGCAGCCCCACAGGGGTTGCAAACATTCAGTACTTC	CASSPTGVANIQYF
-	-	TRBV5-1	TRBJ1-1	TGCGCCAGCAGCTTGGGGCTCATGAACACTGAAGCTTTCTTT	CASSLGLMNTEAFF
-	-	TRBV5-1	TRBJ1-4	TGCGCCAGCAGCTTGCAGTCAGGGGTAATCGGTGAAAAACTGTTTTTT	CASSLQSGVIGEKLFF
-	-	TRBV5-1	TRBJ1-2	TGCGCCAGCAGCTTGGCTGGGGACGGCTACACCTTC	CASSLAGDGYTF
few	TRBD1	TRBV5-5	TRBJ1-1	TGTGCCAGCAGCTCTCATTTACCGACAGGGGAAGCTTTCTTT	CASSSHLPTGEAFF
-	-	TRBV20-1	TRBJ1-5	TGCAGTGCTAGTTTGGGGCTCAATCAGCCCCAGCATTTT	CSASLGLNQPQHF
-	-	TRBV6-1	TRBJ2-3	TGTGCCAGCAGTGAAGCGGCGGCGCCCGGCGTGGATACGCAGTATTTT	CASSEAAAPGVDTQYF
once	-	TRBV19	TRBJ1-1	TGTGCCAGTAGTATAGATCTGCTAAGTGAAGCTTTCTTT	CASSIDLLSEAFF
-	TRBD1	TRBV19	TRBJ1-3	TGTGCCAGTAGTAGCCGGACAGGGGCTGGAAACACCATATATTTT	CASSSRTGAGNTIYF
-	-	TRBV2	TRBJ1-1	TGTGCCAGCAGTTTGACAGTGAACACTGAAGCTTTCTTT	CASSLTVNTEAFF
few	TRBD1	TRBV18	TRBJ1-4	TGTGCCAGCTCAACCGGGACAGCCTTGGGGTATGAAAAACTGTTTTTT	CASSTGTALGYEKLFF
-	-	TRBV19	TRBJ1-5	TGTGCCACCAGCGAGGGGGGACGCGACAATCAGCCCCAGCATTTT	CATSEGGRDNQPQHF
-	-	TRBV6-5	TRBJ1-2	TGTGCCAGCAGCCCCGGAGGGAGGGTAGGTGGCTACACCTTC	CASSPGGRVGGYTF
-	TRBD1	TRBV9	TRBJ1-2	TGTGCCAGCAGCGTAGGACAGGGGGACTATGGCTACACCTTC	CASSVGQGDYGYTF
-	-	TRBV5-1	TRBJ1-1	TGCGCCAGCAGCTTGGCGGCGGGACGGGAAGCTTTCTTT	CASSLAAGREAFF
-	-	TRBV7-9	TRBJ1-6	TGTGCCAGCAGCTTAGCGGGGAATTCACCCCTCCACTTT	CASSLAGNSPLHF
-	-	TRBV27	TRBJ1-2	TGTGCCAGCAGTTTAAAGATTGCAGGGCACCACTATGGCTACACCTTC	CASSLKIAGHHYGYTF
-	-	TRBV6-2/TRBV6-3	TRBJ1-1	TGTGCCAGCAGCACCAGACAGTTCACTGAAGCTTTCTTT	CASSTRQFTEAFF
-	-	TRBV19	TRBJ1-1	TGTGCCAGTAGGAGCCTTTTGAACACTGAAGCTTTCTTT	CASRSLLNTEAFF
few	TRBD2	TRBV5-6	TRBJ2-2	TGTGCCAGCAGCTTGGTCGCGGGGGGGCCCGGGGAGCTGTTTTTT	CASSLVAGGPGELFF
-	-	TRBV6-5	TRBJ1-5	TGTGCCAGCAGTTACGAGGACGGAGGCCAGCCCCAGCATTTT	CASSYEDGGQPQHF
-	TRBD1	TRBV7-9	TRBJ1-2	TGTGCCAGCAGCCTGGGGACAGCAGCTAACTATGGCTACACCTTC	CASSLGTAANYGYTF
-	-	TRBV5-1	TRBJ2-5	TGCGCCAGCAGCCACAGGGCGGGGGCCTCCTCGGCGGAGACCCAGTACTTC	CASSHRAGASSAETQYF
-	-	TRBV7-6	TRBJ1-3	TGTGCCAGCAGCTCCACCGTGGGCGCCTCTTCTGGAAACACCATATATTTT	CASSSTVGASSGNTIYF
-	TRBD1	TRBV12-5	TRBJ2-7	TGTGCTAGTGGTTTGGGGGACAGATTTTACGAGCAGTACTTC	CASGLGDRFYEQYF
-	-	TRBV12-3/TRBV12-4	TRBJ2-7	TGTGCCAGCAGTTTGTACGAGCAGTACTTC	CASSLYEQYF
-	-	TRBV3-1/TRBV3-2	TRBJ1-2	TGTGCCAGCAGCCCCCGGGGGGGGGAGGGTAGCTATGGCTACACCTTC	CASSPRGGEGSYGYTF
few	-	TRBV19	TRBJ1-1	TGTGCCAGTAGTATAATAGGGGGTGGCACTGAAGCTTTCTTT	CASSIIGGGTEAFF
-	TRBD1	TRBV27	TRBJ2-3	TGTGCCAGCAGTTTAAGGGGGCAATATACGCAGTATTTT	CASSLRGQYTQYF
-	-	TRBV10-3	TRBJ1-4	TGTGCCATCAGATCGGGAAACAGGAGAGGGGAACTGTTTTTT	CAIRSGNRRGELFF
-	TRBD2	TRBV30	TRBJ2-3	TGTGCCTGGAGTGCGGGACTAGCTACAGATACGCAGTATTTT	CAWSAGLATDTQYF
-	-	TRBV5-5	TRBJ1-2	TGTGCCAGCAGCTTGGGGTCCAGTCGAAACTATGGCTACACCTTC	CASSLGSSRNYGYTF
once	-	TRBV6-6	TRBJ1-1	TGTGCCGGTGGCGTGGGGATCACTGAAGCTTTCTTT	CAGGVGITEAFF
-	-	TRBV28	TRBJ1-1	TGTGCCAGCAGCCTGGGGTTCCTTATGAACACTGAAGCTTTCTTT	CASSLGFLMNTEAFF
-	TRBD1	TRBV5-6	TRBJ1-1	TGTGCCAGCAGCGAACAGGGGGTGAACACTGAAGCTTTCTTT	CASSEQGVNTEAFF
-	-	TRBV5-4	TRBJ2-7	TGTGCCAGCAGCTTGGAGGTAGGGCTCTCCTACGAGCAGTACTTC	CASSLEVGLSYEQYF
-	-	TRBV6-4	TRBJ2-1	TGTGCCAGCATCCAGAGGGGGACTACTGAGCAGTTCTTC	CASIQRGTTEQFF
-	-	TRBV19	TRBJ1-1	TGTGCCAGTAGTTCCGACCGATGGTGGGCTTTCTTT	CASSSDRWWAFF
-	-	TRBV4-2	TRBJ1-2	TGTGCCAGCAAAGAGGCAGGATGGGATTCAGGCTACACCTTC	CASKEAGWDSGYTF
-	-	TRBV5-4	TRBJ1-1	TGTGCCAGCAGCTTTGGACAGAGCTACACTGAAGCTTTCTTT	CASSFGQSYTEAFF
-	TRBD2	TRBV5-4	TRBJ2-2	TGTGCCAGCAGCTTACGGGGGGGTCCCACCGGGGAGCTGTTTTTT	CASSLRGGPTGELFF
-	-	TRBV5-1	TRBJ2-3	TGCGCCAGCAGCTTGGCTTCTGGGGGCACAGATACGCAGTATTTT	CASSLASGGTDTQYF
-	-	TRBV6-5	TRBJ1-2	TGTGCCAGCAGTACGTCCCGGGACTATGGCTACACCTTC	CASSTSRDYGYTF
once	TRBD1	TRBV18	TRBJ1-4	TGTGCCAGCTCACCCAGGGGGGCGGATGAAAAACTGTTTTTT	CASSPRGADEKLFF
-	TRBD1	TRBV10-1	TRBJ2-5	TGCGCCAGCAGTGAGTCGGACAGGGGTTGGGAGACCCAGTACTTC	CASSESDRGWETQYF
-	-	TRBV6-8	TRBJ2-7	TGTGCCAGCCCGACAGGAAACTACGAGCAGTACTTC	CASPTGNYEQYF
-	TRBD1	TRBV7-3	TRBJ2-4	TGTGCCAGCAGCAACGACAGGGAAGGCATTCAGTACTTC	CASSNDREGIQYF
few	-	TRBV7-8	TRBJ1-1	TGTGCCAGCAGCATCAGGGATGGGAACACTGAAGCTTTCTTT	CASSIRDGNTEAFF
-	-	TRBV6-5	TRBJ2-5	TGTGCCAGCAGGACAGGGAGGTATGAGGAGACCCAGTACTTC	CASRTGRYEETQYF
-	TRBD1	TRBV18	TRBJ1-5	TGTGCCAGCTCATCCGGGACAGGCAACAATCAGCCCCAGCATTTT	CASSSGTGNNQPQHF
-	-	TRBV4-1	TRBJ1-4	TGCGCCAGCAGCCAAGAGGGGGGCAGGGATAATGAAAAACTGTTTTTT	CASSQEGGRDNEKLFF
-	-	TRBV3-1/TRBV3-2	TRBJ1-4	TGTGCCAGCAGCCAAGATGCGGGGACGCAAAAACTGTTTTTT	CASSQDAGTQKLFF
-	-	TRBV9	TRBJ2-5	TGTGCCAGCAGCGTAGGATCTATTCAAGAGACCCAGTACTTC	CASSVGSIQETQYF
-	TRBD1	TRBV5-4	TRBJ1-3	TGTGCCAGCAGCTTGGGACCCGGGACAGAGGGAAACACCATATATTTT	CASSLGPGTEGNTIYF
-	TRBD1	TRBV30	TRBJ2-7	TGTGCCTGGACACCGAGCCGGACAGGGGGATACGAGCAGTACTTC	CAWTPSRTGGYEQYF